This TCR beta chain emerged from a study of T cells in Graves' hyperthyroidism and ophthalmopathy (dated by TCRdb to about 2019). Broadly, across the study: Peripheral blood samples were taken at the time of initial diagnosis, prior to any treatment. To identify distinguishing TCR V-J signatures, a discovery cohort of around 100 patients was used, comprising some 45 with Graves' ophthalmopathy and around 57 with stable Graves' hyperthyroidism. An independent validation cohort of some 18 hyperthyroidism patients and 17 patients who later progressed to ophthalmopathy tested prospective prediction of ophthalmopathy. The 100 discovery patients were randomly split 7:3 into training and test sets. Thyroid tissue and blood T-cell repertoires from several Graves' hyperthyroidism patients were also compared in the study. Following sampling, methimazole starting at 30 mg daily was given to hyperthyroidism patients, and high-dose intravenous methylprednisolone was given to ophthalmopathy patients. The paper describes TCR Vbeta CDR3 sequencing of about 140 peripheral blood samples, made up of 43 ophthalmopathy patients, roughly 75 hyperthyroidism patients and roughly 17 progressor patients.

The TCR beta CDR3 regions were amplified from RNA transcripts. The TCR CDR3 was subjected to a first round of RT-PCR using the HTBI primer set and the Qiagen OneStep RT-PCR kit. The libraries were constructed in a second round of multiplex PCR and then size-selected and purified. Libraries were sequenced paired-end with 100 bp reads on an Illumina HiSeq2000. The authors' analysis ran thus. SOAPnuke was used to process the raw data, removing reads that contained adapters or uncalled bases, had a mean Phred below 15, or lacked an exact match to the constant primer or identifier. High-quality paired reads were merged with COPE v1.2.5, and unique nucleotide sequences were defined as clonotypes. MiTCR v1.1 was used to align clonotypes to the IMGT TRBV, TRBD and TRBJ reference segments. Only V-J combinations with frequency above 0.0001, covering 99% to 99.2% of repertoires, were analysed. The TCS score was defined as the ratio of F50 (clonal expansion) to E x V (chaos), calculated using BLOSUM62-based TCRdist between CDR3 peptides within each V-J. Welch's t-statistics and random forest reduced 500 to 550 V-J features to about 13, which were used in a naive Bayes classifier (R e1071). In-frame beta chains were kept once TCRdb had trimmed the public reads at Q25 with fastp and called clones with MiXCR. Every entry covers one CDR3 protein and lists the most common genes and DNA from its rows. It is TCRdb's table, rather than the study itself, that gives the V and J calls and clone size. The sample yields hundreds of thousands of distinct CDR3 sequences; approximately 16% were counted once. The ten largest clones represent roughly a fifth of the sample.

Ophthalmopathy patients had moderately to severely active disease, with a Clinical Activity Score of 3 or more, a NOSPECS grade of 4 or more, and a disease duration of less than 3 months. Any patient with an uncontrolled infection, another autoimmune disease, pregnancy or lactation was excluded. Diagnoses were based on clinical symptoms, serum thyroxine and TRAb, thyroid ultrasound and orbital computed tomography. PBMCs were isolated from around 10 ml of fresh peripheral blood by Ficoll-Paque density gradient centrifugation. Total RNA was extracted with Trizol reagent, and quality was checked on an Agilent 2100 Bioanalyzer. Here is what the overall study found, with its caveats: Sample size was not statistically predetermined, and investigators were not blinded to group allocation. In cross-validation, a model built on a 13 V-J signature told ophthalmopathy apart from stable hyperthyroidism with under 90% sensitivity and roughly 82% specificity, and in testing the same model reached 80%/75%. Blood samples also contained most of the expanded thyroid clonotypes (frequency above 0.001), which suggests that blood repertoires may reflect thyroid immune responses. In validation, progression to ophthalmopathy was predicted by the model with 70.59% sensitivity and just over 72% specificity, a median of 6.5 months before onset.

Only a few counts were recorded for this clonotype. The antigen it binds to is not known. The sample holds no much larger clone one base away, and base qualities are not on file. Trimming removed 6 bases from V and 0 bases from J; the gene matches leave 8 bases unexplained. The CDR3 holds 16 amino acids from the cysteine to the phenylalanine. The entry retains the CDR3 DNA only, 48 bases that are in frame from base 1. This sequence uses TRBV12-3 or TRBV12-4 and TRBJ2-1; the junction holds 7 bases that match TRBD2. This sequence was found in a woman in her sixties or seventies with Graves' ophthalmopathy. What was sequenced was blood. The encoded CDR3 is CASSPSGRGSYNEQFF. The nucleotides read TGTGCCAGCAGCCCCTCAGGGAGGGGCTCCTACAATGAGCAGTTCTTC.